One sample yielded the 14 T cell receptor beta chains listed below, sequenced in a study of blood T cells in healthy people across ages. A second about 6 to 12 cycle PCR used barcoded and J-beta primers. From the 5' RACE reads, TCRdb called clonotypes with MiXCR, one entry per CDR3 protein. The sample includes fewer than 650,000 distinct CDR3 sequences, about 29% of them seen just once. The sample was also linked to a second study, of T cells of mothers and their children.

Sequencing was performed on blood. The receptors shown here come from a boy aged 2-15 years in good health.

The gene calls are TRBV10-2 and TRBJ1-5; D gene uncertain. This CDR3 region has 13 residues. V lost 3 bases and J 7 bases, leaving 10 bases between the germline ends. CDR1 and CDR2 from the germline V gene are WSHSY and SAAADI. For the CDR3, the DNA is TGCGCCAGCAGTGAAGGGAGAGAACAGCCCCAGCATTTT. As protein: CASSEGREQPQHF.

This clonotype was seen a handful of times. In DNA, the CDR3 is TGCAGCGTTGAGACAGGGAGGAATGAGCAGTTCTTC. Translated, it gives CSVETGRNEQFF. V usage is TRBV29-1 and J usage is TRBJ2-1; D possibly corresponds to TRBD1 (7 bases). CDR1 is SQVTM and CDR2 is ANQGSEA in the germline V gene. The V and J ends lost 3 bases and 7 bases respectively, with 10 bases between them. CDR3 length: 12 amino acids.

A single count supports this clonotype. One end of the junction is discordant with germline, which a read error may explain. The rearrangement joins TRBV5-5 to TRBJ2-5; D is possibly TRBD1 or TRBD2 (5 bases each). The DNA end is more similar to TRBJ2-1, so the J call may be wrong. The CDR3 is 15 residues long. CDR1 and CDR2 (germline): SGHKS, YYEKEE (reference sequence). The CDR3 region is CASSDRREGYTEQFF. CDR3 nucleotide sequence: TGTGCCAGCAGCGACCGACGCGAGGGGTACACTGAGCAGTTCTTC.

The CDR3 nucleotides are TGTGCCAGCAGCCCCGTTGCAGGGGGCACAGATACGCAGTATTTT. Its translation: CASSPVAGGTDTQYF. The V gene is TRBV3-1, the J gene TRBJ2-3, with D perhaps TRBD1 (6 bases). The CDR3 sequence is 15 residues long. Trimming removed 4 bases from V and 1 base from J, with 12 bases in between. Per germline, CDR1 LGHDT and CDR2 YNNKEL (reference sequence).

The V gene is TRBV30, the J gene TRBJ1-2; D not certain. The CDR3 has 13 residues. In germline, CDR1 is GTSNPN, CDR2 SVGIG (reference sequence). V gave up 3 bases and J gave up 4 bases, with 12 bases separating them. The CDR3 here is CAWRALIGYGYTF. The CDR3 DNA reads TGTGCCTGGAGGGCCTTAATAGGCTATGGCTACACCTTC.

This clonotype was detected only a few times. The rearrangement links TRBV3-1 to TRBJ1-5; D is perhaps TRBD1 (5 bases). Between the trimmed V and J ends, which lost 4 bases and 6 bases, there was a span of 13 bases. Germline lookup yields CDR1 LGHDT and CDR2 YNNKEL (reference sequence). The CDR3 is 14 amino acids. CDR3 nucleotide sequence: TGTGCCAGCAGCCGGGGACCGCGCTCTCAGCCCCAGCATTTT. The encoded protein is CASSRGPRSQPQHF.

This clonotype was seen ten or more times. The rearrangement joins TRBV7-9 to TRBJ2-3; 11 bases map to TRBD2. The CDR3 totals 14 residues. The junction had 4 bases not matched to a gene; V was cut back by 6 bases and J by 5 bases. From germline, CDR1 is SEHNR and CDR2 FQNEAQ (reference sequence). The CDR3 DNA reads TGTGCCAGCAGTTTGGGGACTAGCGGAGATACGCAGTATTTT. This codes for CASSLGTSGDTQYF.

The CDR3 protein is CAISPSGGQETQYF. Written as DNA, the CDR3 is TGTGCCATCAGCCCCTCCGGGGGACAAGAGACCCAGTACTTC. The gene calls are TRBV10-3 and TRBJ2-5; weak D call: TRBD2 (6 bases). The V end was cut by 6 bases, the J end by 2 bases, with 13 bases between. The germline V gene has CDR1 ENHRY and CDR2 SYGVKD. This CDR3 has 14 residues.

The V call is TRBV20-1, the J call TRBJ2-5; TRBD2 agrees at 9 bases. The end of the DNA fits TRBJ2-7 better, so the J call may be wrong. Germline loops: CDR1 DFQATT, CDR2 SNEGSKA (reference sequence). The CDR3 is 14 residues long. The CDR3 nucleotides are TGCAGTGCCCCGGGGCAAGCGGGGGGCTACGAGCAGTACTTC. This translates into CSAPGQAGGYEQYF.

The chain joins TRBV20-1 to TRBJ1-2, with 8 bases fitting TRBD1. Germline V gene data show CDR1 as DFQATT and CDR2 as SNEGSKA (reference sequence). The CDR3 loop spans 14 amino acids. After removal of 3 bases from V and 8 bases from J, the junction contained 11 bases not matched to a gene. The CDR3 DNA sequence: TGCAGTGCTAGGACTGGACAGGGATTTGGCGGCTACACCTTC. Its protein product is CSARTGQGFGGYTF.

J is TRBJ2-3 and V is TRBV20-1, with 13 bases lining up with TRBD2. V shed 4 bases, J shed 4 bases, and the junction held 8 bases outside the gene matches. The length of the CDR3 is 16 residues. The germline gives CDR1 DFQATT, CDR2 SNEGSKA (reference sequence). The CDR3 nucleotides read TGCAGTGCTATACGACTAGCGGGGGGATTAGCAGATACGCAGTATTTT. Translation: CSAIRLAGGLADTQYF.

J is TRBJ2-1 and V is TRBV20-1; maybe TRBD2 (5 bases). The V gene lost 3 bases and the J gene lost 3 bases, with 15 bases spanning the gap. The CDR3 loop spans 15 amino acids. CDR1 DFQATT and CDR2 SNEGSKA come from the germline V gene (reference sequence). DNA for the CDR3: TGCAGTGCTAGCGATGCCAGCGGCTTCTACAATGAGCAGTTCTTC. Its protein is CSASDASGFYNEQFF.

J is TRBJ2-1 and V is TRBV12-3 or TRBV12-4; TRBD2 aligns across 10 bases. The trim removed 8 bases at V and 1 base at J, leaving 5 bases unmatched. The CDR3 extends over 15 amino acids. The CDR3 DNA reads TGTGCCAGCCAGACTAGCGGGCGGTCCTACAATGAGCAGTTCTTC. Encoded protein: CASQTSGRSYNEQFF.

This rearrangement joins TRBV11-2 to TRBJ2-4; D perhaps matches TRBD2 (7 bases). The CDR3 is made up of 16 amino acids. V lost 1 base, J lost 3 bases, and 13 bases lay in between. Germline assignment: CDR1 SGHAT and CDR2 FQNNGV. In DNA, the CDR3 is TGTGCCAGCAGCTTAGGAAGGGGGGGAGGCAAAAACATTCAGTACTTC. Its protein is CASSLGRGGGKNIQYF.